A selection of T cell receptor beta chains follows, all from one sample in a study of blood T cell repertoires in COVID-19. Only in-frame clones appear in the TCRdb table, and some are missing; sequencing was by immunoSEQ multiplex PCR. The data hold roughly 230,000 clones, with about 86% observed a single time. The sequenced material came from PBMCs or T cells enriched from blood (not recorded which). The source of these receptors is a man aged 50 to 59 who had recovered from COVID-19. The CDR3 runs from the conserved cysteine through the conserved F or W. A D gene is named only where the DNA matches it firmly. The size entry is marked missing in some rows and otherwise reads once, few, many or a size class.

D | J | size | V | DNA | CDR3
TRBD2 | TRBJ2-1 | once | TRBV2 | TGTGCCAGCAGGACCGGGACTAGCTTCCATGAGCAGTTCTTC | CASRTGTSFHEQFF
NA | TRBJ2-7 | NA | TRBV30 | TGTGCCTGGAGTGTACGGAAGGGGAACGAGCAGTACTTC | CAWSVRKGNEQYF
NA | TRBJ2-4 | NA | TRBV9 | TGTGCCAGCGGGCTGGGACTAGCCAAAAACATTCAGTACTTC | CASGLGLAKNIQYF
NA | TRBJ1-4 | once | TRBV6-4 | TGTGCCAGCAGTGACCCAGGGGCTACTAATGAAAAACTGTTTTTT | CASSDPGATNEKLFF
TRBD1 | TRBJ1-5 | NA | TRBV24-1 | TGTGCCACCAGTGATTCAGGGGGCGGTCAGCCCCAGCATTTT | CATSDSGGGQPQHF
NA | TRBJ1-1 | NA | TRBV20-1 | TGCAGTGCTAGTGGGGGGGTCACTGAAGCTTTCTTT | CSASGGVTEAFF
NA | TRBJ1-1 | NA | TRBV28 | TGTGCCAGCGCCCCAGGGGCCATGAACACTGAAGCTTTCTTT | CASAPGAMNTEAFF
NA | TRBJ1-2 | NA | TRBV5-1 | TGCGCCAGCAGCTTGGCTAGCAACACTAACTATGGCTACACCTTC | CASSLASNTNYGYTF
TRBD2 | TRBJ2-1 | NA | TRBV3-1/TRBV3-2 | TGTGCCAGCAGCCAAGTCTCCCCCCTAGCGGGGGGGCCGGGCAATGAGCAGTTCTTC | CASSQVSPLAGGPGNEQFF
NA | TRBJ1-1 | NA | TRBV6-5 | TGTGCCAGCAGAGACTCAGGGTATTTGAACACTGAAGCTTTCTTT | CASRDSGYLNTEAFF
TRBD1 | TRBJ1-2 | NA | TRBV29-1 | TGCAGCGTTGAGACAGGGTATGGCTACACCTTC | CSVETGYGYTF
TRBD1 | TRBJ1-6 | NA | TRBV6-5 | TGTGCCAGCAGTTACGGCGGGACAGGGTCTTCACCCCTCCACTTT | CASSYGGTGSSPLHF
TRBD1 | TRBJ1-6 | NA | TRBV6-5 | TGTGCCAGCAGTCGACGCGGACAGGGAGGTTCACCCCTCCACTTT | CASSRRGQGGSPLHF
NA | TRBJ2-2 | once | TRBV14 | TGTGCCAGCAGCCAAGATCGAGGCAGTTTTAACACCGGGGAGCTGTTTTTT | CASSQDRGSFNTGELFF
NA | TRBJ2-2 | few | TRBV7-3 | TGTGCCAGCAGCCTCCTCCGTAACACCGGGGAGCTGTTTTTT | CASSLLRNTGELFF
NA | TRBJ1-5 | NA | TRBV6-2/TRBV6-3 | TGTGCCAGCAGTTACTTCAGGGGAATACGATTTAGCAATCAGCCCCAGCATTTT | CASSYFRGIRFSNQPQHF
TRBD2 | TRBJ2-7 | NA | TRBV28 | TGTGCCAGCTCTGGACTAGCGGGGTACGAGCAGTACTTC | CASSGLAGYEQYF
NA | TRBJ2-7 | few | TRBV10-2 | TGCGCCAGCAGTTTACAGGGCTACGAGCAGTACTTC | CASSLQGYEQYF
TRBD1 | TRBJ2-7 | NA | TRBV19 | TGTGCCAGTAAAGGGGGCAGGGGGCCGTCTTACGAGCAGTACTTC | CASKGGRGPSYEQYF
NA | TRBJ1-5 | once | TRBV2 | TGTGCCAGCAGTGAATGGCTCAGGGGAAATCAGCCCCAGCATTTT | CASSEWLRGNQPQHF
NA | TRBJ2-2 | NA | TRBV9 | TGTGCCAGCAGCGTAGCTGGGGGCGAAATCCGGGAGCTGTTTTTT | CASSVAGGEIRELFF
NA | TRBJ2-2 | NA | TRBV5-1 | TGCGCCAGAGGGGCACGGTTCTGGGTCGGGGAGCTGTTTTTT | CARGARFWVGELFF
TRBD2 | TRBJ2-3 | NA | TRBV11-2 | TGTGCCAGCAGCCCTGCGGGAGGGAGACTCACAGATACGCAGTATTTT | CASSPAGGRLTDTQYF
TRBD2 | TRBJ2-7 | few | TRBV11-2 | TGTGCCAGCAGGAGAAGCGGGAGGGCCCACCGTTACGAGCAGTACTTC | CASRRSGRAHRYEQYF
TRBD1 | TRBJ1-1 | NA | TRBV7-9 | TGTGCCAGCAGCTACCCGGGACAGGGGGTCATCACTGAAGCTTTCTTT | CASSYPGQGVITEAFF
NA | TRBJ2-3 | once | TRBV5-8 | TGTGCCAGCAGCCCGGGGGGCACAGATACGCAGTATTTT | CASSPGGTDTQYF
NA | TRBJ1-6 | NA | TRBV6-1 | TGTGCCAGCAGTGAAGGGTACAGGGCAGGGGCCCATGGTTCACCCCTCCACTTT | CASSEGYRAGAHGSPLHF
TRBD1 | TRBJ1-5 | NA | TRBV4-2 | TGTGCCAGCAGCCAAGGGGCCGGACAGGGGTATCAGCCCCAGCATTTT | CASSQGAGQGYQPQHF
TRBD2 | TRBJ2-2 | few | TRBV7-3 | TGTGCCAGCAGCTCGTGGACTAGCGGGGTCACCGGGGAGCTGTTTTTT | CASSSWTSGVTGELFF
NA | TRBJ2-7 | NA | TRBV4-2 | TGTGCCAGCAGCCAAGATTGGGCAGGGGAGTACGAGCAGTACTTC | CASSQDWAGEYEQYF
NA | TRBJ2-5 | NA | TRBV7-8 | TGTGCCAGCACCTCGAGGTATGCAGAGACCCAGTACTTC | CASTSRYAETQYF
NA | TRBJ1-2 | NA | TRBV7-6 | TGTGCCAGCACCAGACAGCTACAAGGGGTTGGCTACACCTTC | CASTRQLQGVGYTF
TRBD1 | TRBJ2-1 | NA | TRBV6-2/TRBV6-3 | TGTGCCAGCAGTCCCGGGACAGGGATCAAGCAGTTCTTC | CASSPGTGIKQFF
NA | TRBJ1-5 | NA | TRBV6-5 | TGTGCCAGCGAAGGGGACTATCAGCCCCAGCATTTT | CASEGDYQPQHF
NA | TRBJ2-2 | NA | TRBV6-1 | TGTGCCCACCCAGGGTGGACCGGGGAGCTGTTTTTT | CAHPGWTGELFF
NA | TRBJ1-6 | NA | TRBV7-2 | TGTGCCAGCAGCTTAGCAGGGGTCAGCTCCTATAATTCACCCCTCCACTTT | CASSLAGVSSYNSPLHF
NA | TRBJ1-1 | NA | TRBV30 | TGTGCCTGGAGTGGCAGGGGAGGGTCTATGAACACTGAAGCTTTCTTT | CAWSGRGGSMNTEAFF
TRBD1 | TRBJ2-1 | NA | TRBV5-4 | TGTGCCAGCAGCGGGGACAGGGTCGTCAATGAGCAGTTCTTC | CASSGDRVVNEQFF
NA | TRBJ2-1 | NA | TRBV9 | TGTGCCAGCAGCGTAGCTCCGGGGAACAATGAGCAGTTCTTC | CASSVAPGNNEQFF
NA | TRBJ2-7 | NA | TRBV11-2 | TGTGCCAGCTCACGAACCGGGACATTCTACGAGCAGTACTTC | CASSRTGTFYEQYF
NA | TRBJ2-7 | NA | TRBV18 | TGTGCCAGCTCTCCTTCGGGAGAGCAGTACTTC | CASSPSGEQYF
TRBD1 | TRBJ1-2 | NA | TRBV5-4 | TGTGCCAGCAGCTTGCCCGACAGGGCCAACTATGGCTACACCTTC | CASSLPDRANYGYTF
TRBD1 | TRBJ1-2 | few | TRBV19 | TGTGCCAGCCAGAGTAGGGACAGGGGAATGGAACGGAATGGCTACACCTTC | CASQSRDRGMERNGYTF
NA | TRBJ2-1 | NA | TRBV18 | TGTGCCAGCTCACCTCCCGGGATGAATGAGCAGTTCTTC | CASSPPGMNEQFF
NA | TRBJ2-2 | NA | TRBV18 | TGTGCCAGCTCACCGGTGGGAGTAGGCACCGGGGAGCTGTTTTTT | CASSPVGVGTGELFF
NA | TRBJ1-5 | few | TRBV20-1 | TGCAGTGCTAGGTCCCCACATTCCCAGCATTTT | CSARSPHSQHF
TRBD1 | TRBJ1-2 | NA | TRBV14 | TGTGCCAGCAGCCAAGGTGGCGGGACAGCCTATGGCTACACCTTC | CASSQGGGTAYGYTF
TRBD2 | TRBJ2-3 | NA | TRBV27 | TGTGCCAGCAGTCGACTAGCCTCGGAAGATACGCAGTATTTT | CASSRLASEDTQYF
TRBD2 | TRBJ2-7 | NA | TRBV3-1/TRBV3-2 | TGTGCCAGCAGCCCACCGACAGGGGGACTAGCGGGAACCTACGAGCAGTACTTC | CASSPPTGGLAGTYEQYF
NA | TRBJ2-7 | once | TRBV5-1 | TGCGCCAGCAGCTGGGGGACTTCCTACGAGCAGTACTTC | CASSWGTSYEQYF
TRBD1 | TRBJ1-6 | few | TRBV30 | TGTGCCTACAGGACAGGGCATAATTCACCCCTCCACTTT | CAYRTGHNSPLHF
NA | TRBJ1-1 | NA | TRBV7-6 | TGTGCCAGCAGCTCCCCCTTGGCAGGGCTCACTGAAGCTTTCTTT | CASSSPLAGLTEAFF
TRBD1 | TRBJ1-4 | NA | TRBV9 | TGTGCCAGCAGCGGGGAGACAGGGTACGAAAAACTGTTTTTT | CASSGETGYEKLFF
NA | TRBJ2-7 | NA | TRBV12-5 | TGTGCTAGTGGTTTGGACTGGACACTCTCCTACGAGCAGTACTTC | CASGLDWTLSYEQYF
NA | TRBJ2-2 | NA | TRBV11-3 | TGTGCCAGCAAGGATCCCCGACAGGCGGCGAACACCGGGGAGCTGTTTTTT | CASKDPRQAANTGELFF
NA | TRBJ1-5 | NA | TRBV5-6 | TGTGCCAGCAGCTTGGCGTCTGTTGATCAGCCCCAGCATTTT | CASSLASVDQPQHF
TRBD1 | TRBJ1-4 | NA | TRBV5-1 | TGCGCCAGCAGCCCGGGACAGGCTAATGAAAAACTGTTTTTT | CASSPGQANEKLFF
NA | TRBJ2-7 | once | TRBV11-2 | TGTGCCAGCAGCTCACTCTACCGCTACGAGCAGTACTTC | CASSSLYRYEQYF
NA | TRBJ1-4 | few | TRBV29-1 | TGCAGCGTGTTCACAGGGACCAGACTGTTTTTT | CSVFTGTRLFF